A single sample is the source of the 13 T cell receptor beta chains below, sequenced in a study of blood T cell repertoires in COVID-19 (dated by TCRdb to the early 2020s). Receptors were amplified or captured by the immunoSEQ multiplex PCR assay. Held by TCRdb, this immuneACCESS table contains in-frame sequences only and omits some clones. Under half of the omission traces to an unresolved V gene where checked; the cause of the rest is unknown. Within this sample are 150,000 to 200,000 clones, with 84% of them counted one time only. Of the sample, 10% to 15% falls within the top ten clones. Input material: PBMCs or T cells enriched from blood (not recorded which). These receptors were taken from a man in his fifties who had recovered from COVID-19.

This chain links TRBV5-1 with TRBJ1-3, with 7 nucleotides matching TRBD1. CDR3 length: 14 residues. In germline, CDR1 is SGHRS, CDR2 YFSETQ. Trimming cost V 4 bases and J 4 bases; bases outside gene matches: 5. CDR3 sequence reads: CASSVTGVGNTIYF. The CDR3 DNA follows: TGCGCCAGCAGCGTAACAGGGGTCGGAAACACCATATATTTT. Complete variable domain (other parts from reference TRBV5-1 and TRBJ1-3): KAGVTQTPRYLIKTRGQQVTLSCSPISGHRSVSWYQQTPGQGLQFLFEYFSETQRNKGNFPGRFSGRQFSNSRSEMNVSTLELGDSALYLCASSVTGVGNTIYFGEGSWLTVV.

J is TRBJ1-1 and V is TRBV7-8; TRBD1 is a possible D gene (6 bases). There are 16 residues in the CDR3. Germline CDR1 is SGHVS and CDR2 is FQNEAQ. The V end was cut by 4 bases, the J end by 0 bases, with 15 bases between. The CDR3 protein is CASSWTTGPLNTEAFF. The CDR3 region has the DNA TGTGCCAGCAGCTGGACAACAGGGCCTTTGAACACTGAAGCTTTCTTT.

The rearrangement joins TRBV4-1 to TRBJ1-2; D remains unclear. From germline, CDR1 is MGHRA and CDR2 YSYEKL. Trimming removed 1 base from V and 3 bases from J, with 12 bases in between. The CDR3 totals 15 residues. The CDR3 spells CASSQGEGNHYGYTF. DNA of the CDR3: TGCGCCAGCAGCCAAGGGGAGGGCAACCACTATGGCTACACCTTC.

The chain carries TRBV4-1 and TRBJ1-4, with D possibly being TRBD1 (5 bases). The CDR3 has 17 residues. V was trimmed by 0 bases and J by 3 bases, leaving 14 bases between them. CDR1 is MGHRA, CDR2 YSYEKL, per germline. CDR3 coding DNA: TGCGCCAGCAGCCAAGAGGGGCCCAGGAAGGCTAATGAAAAACTGTTTTTT. It is translated as CASSQEGPRKANEKLFF.

This chain connects TRBV11-1 to TRBJ2-1; 7 bases agree with TRBD2. The V segment lost 3 bases and the J segment 2 bases; nucleotides outside the gene matches: 4. CDR3 length equals 15 residues. Germline V gene data show CDR1 as SGHAT and CDR2 as FQDESV (reference sequence). The CDR3 protein is CASSFMTSPYNEQFF. The CDR3 nucleotides read TGTGCCAGCAGCTTCATGACTAGCCCCTACAATGAGCAGTTCTTC.

The gene calls are TRBV19 and TRBJ2-3, with 9 bases lining up with TRBD2. The CDR3 extends over 15 amino acids. Germline trimming cut 5 bases from V and 1 base from J; bases unmatched to any gene: 4. Germline CDR1 LNHDA, CDR2 SQIVND (reference sequence). Written as DNA, the CDR3 is TGTGCCAGTAGTTCACGGACTAGCGGCACAGATACGCAGTATTTT. This sequence encodes CASSSRTSGTDTQYF. The variable domain in full, with the rest retrieved from reference TRBV19 and TRBJ2-3, is DGGITQSPKYLFRKEGQNVTLSCEQNLNHDAMYWYRQDPGQGLRLIYYSQIVNDFQKGDIAEGYSVSREKKESFPLTVTSAQKNPTAFYLCASSSRTSGTDTQYFGPGTRLTVL.

J is TRBJ2-7 and V is TRBV24-1; tentatively, D is TRBD2 (6 bases). The CDR3 runs 15 residues. Per germline, CDR1 KGHDR and CDR2 SFDVKD. The V end lost 4 bases, the J end lost 5 bases, and 17 bases lay between the germline ends. CDR3 in amino acids: CATSDRTLTGDEQYF. CDR3 coding DNA: TGTGCCACCAGTGACAGAACTTTGACGGGAGACGAGCAGTACTTC.

The chain combines TRBV5-1 with TRBJ1-3, with a tentative D call TRBD1 (6 bases). Trimming shortened V by 3 bases and J by 2 bases, and 6 bases separated the two germline ends. CDR3 length: 13 amino acids. The germline V gene has CDR1 SGHRS and CDR2 YFSETQ. The chain's CDR3 is CASSWGPGNTIYF. DNA of the CDR3: TGCGCCAGCAGCTGGGGGCCTGGAAACACCATATATTTT.

The chain has TRBV9 and TRBJ1-6; weak D call: TRBD1 (6 bases). There are 15 residues in the CDR3. Germline V CDR1 and CDR2: SGDLS, YYNGEE. V was clipped by 3 bases and J by 9 bases, with 16 bases between them. DNA for the CDR3: TGTGCCAGCAGCGACACCAGGGGACTAGGTTCACCCCTCCACTTT. Its translation: CASSDTRGLGSPLHF.

J is TRBJ1-2 and V is TRBV18; 8 positions match TRBD1. This CDR3 comprises 14 residues. Germline V lookup: CDR1 KGHSH, CDR2 LQKENI. V trimming: 6 bases; J trimming: 4 bases; junction bases outside the gene matches: 7. The CDR3: CASSPSGGGYGYTF. For the CDR3, the DNA is TGTGCCAGCTCCCCCTCAGGGGGCGGCTATGGCTACACCTTC. Together with reference TRBV18 and TRBJ1-2, the CDR3 gives the full variable domain: NAGVMQNPRHLVRRRGQEARLRCSPMKGHSHVYWYRQLPEEGLKFMVYLQKENIIDESGMPKERFSAEFPKEGPSILRIQQVVRGDSAAYFCASSPSGGGYGYTFGSGTRLTVV.

V usage is TRBV5-4 and J usage is TRBJ2-7; D may be TRBD2 (6 bases). Looked up from germline, CDR1 is SGHNT and CDR2 is YYREEE (reference sequence). The CDR3 contains 14 residues. V shed 0 bases and J shed 5 bases, with 12 bases lying between them. The CDR3 nucleotides read TGTGCCAGCAGCTTGGGAAAAGCGGGCCACGAGCAGTACTTC. Translated: CASSLGKAGHEQYF.

This clone was counted a single time. This chain connects TRBV5-4 to TRBJ1-5; 7 bases match TRBD1. The junction had 3 bases not matched to a gene; V was cut back by 0 bases and J by 0 bases. Germline values: CDR1 SGHNT, CDR2 YYREEE (reference sequence). The CDR3 has 16 residues. For the CDR3, the DNA is TGTGCCAGCAGCTTGGAACAGGGGAGTAGCAATCAGCCCCAGCATTTT. It specifies CASSLEQGSSNQPQHF. The whole variable domain, remainder taken from reference TRBV5-4 and TRBJ1-5, is ETGVTQSPTHLIKTRGQQVTLRCSSQSGHNTVSWYQQALGQGPQFIFQYYREEENGRGNFPPRFSGLQFPNYSSELNVNALELDDSALYLCASSLEQGSSNQPQHFGDGTRLSIL.

The chain combines TRBV5-1 with TRBJ1-1, with D possibly being TRBD1 (6 bases). V shed 6 bases and J shed 2 bases, with 11 bases lying between them. The CDR3 is made up of 13 amino acids. The germline V gene encodes CDR1 SGHRS and CDR2 YFSETQ. CDR3 nucleotides: TGCGCCAGCAACTTACAGGGAAACACTGAAGCTTTCTTT. Translated: CASNLQGNTEAFF.